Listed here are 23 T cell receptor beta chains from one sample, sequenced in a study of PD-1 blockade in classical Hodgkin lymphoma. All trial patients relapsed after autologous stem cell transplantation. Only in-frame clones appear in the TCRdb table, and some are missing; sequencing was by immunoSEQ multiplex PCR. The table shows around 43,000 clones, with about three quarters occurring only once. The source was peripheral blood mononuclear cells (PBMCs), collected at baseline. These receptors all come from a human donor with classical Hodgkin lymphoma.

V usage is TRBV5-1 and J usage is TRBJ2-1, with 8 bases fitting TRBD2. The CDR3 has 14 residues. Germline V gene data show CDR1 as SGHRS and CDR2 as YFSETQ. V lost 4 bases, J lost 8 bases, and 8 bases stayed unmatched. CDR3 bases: TGCGCCAGCAGCCAGGCCGGGGGGGCCGATGAGCAGTTCTTC. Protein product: CASSQAGGADEQFF.

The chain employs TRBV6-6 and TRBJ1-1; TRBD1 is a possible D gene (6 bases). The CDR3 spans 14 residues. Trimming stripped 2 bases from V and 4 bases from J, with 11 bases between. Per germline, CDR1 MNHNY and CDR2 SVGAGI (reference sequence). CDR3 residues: CASSYAQGTTEAFF. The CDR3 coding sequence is TGTGCCAGCAGTTACGCTCAGGGGACCACTGAAGCTTTCTTT.

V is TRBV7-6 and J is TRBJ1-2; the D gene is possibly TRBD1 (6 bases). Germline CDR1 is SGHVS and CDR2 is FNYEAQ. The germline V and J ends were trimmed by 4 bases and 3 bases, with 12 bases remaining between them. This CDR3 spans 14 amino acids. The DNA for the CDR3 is TGTGCCAGCAGCTCACCGGGGGCGGACTATGGCTACACCTTC. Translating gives CASSSPGADYGYTF.

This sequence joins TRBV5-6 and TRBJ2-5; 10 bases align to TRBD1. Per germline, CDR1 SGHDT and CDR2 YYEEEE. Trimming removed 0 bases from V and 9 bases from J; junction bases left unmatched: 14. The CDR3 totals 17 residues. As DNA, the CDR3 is TGTGCCAGCAGCTTGGACGCGACAGGGGGCGTAAGTAGGGCCCAGTACTTC. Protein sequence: CASSLDATGGVSRAQYF.

The CDR3 DNA reads as TGTGCCAGCGGAGCGGGGGCGCCGTTGAGTGGCTACACCTTC. The encoded protein is CASGAGAPLSGYTF. The genes are TRBV5-4 and TRBJ1-2; D may be TRBD1 (6 bases). This CDR3 comprises 14 residues. Between the trimmed V and J ends, which lost 7 bases and 7 bases, there was a span of 20 bases. Germline V lookup: CDR1 SGHNT, CDR2 YYREEE (reference sequence).

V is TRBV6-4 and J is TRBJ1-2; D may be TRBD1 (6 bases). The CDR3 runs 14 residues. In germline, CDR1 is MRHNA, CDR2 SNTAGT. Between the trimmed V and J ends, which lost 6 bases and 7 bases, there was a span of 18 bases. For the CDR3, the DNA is TGTGCCAGCAGGAGCGGCAGGGGTTTTGTTGGCTACACCTTC. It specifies CASRSGRGFVGYTF.

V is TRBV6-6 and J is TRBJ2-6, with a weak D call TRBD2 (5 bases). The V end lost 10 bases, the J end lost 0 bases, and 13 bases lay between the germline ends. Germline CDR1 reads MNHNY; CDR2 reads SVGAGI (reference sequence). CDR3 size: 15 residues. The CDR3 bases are TGTGCCACCGTTACGGGGTCCTCTGGGGCCAACGTCCTGACTTTC. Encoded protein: CATVTGSSGANVLTF.

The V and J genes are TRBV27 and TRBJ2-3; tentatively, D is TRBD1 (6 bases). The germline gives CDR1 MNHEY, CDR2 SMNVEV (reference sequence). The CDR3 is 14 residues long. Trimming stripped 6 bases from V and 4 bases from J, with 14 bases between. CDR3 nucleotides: TGTGCCAGCAGCCGGCCAGGGGTTCCAGATACGCAGTATTTT. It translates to CASSRPGVPDTQYF.

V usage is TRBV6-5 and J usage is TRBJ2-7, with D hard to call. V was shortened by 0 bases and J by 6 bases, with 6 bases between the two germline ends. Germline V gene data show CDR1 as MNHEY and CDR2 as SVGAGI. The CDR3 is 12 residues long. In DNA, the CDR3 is TGTGCCAGCAGTTACTCAGGTGGCGAGCAGTACTTC. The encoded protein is CASSYSGGEQYF.

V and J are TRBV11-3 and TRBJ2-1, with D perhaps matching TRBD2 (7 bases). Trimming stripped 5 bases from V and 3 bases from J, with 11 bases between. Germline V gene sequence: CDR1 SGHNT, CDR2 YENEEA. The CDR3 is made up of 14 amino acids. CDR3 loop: CASSPGGLYNEQFF. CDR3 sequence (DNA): TGTGCCAGCAGCCCCGGGGGGCTCTACAATGAGCAGTTCTTC.

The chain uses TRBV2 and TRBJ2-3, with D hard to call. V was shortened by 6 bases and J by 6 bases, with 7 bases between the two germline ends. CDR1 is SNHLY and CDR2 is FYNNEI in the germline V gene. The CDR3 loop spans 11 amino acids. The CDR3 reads CASRGMDTQYF. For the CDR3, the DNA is TGTGCCAGCAGGGGGATGGATACGCAGTATTTT.

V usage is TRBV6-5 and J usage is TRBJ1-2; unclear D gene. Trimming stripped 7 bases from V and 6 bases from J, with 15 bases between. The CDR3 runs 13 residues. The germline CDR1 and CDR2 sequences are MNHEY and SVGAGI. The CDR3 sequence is CASTPLKLDGYTF. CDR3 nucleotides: TGTGCCAGCACCCCCCTCAAGTTGGATGGCTACACCTTC.

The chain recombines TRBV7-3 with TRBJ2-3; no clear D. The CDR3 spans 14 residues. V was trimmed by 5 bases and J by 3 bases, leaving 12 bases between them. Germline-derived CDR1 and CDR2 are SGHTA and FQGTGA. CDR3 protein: CASSPQSQTDTQYF. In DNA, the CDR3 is TGTGCCAGCAGCCCCCAGAGCCAAACAGATACGCAGTATTTT.

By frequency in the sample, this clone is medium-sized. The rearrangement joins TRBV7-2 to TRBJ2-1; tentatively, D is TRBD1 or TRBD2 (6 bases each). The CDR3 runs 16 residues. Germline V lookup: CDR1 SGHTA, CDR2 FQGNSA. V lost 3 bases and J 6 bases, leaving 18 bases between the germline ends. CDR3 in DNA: TGTGCCAGCAGCTTTGGCCCCTACAAGGGGGGCAATGAGCAGTTCTTC. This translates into CASSFGPYKGGNEQFF.

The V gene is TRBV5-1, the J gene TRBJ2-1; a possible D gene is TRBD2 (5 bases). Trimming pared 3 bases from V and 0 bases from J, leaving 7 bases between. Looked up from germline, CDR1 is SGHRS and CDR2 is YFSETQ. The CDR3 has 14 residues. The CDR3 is CASSSGFSYNEQFF. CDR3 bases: TGCGCCAGCAGCTCGGGATTCTCCTACAATGAGCAGTTCTTC.

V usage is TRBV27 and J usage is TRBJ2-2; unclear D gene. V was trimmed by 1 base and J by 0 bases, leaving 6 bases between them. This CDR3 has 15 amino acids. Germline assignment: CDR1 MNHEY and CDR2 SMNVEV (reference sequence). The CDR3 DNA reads TGTGCCAGCAGTTTATTGGCGGCGAACACCGGGGAGCTGTTTTTT. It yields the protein CASSLLAANTGELFF.

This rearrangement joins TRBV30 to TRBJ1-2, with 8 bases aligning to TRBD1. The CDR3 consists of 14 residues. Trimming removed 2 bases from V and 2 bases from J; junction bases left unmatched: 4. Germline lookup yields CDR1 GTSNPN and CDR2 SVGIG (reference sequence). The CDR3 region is CAWSLQGVNYGYTF. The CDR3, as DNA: TGTGCCTGGAGTTTACAGGGGGTAAACTATGGCTACACCTTC.

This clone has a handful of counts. As DNA, the CDR3 is TGCGCCAGCAGCCAGGACCGACTAGCGGGGGTTCGTGGGCAGTATTTT. This sequence encodes CASSQDRLAGVRGQYF. This sequence joins TRBV4-3 and TRBJ2-3; 12 bases line up with TRBD2. After removal of 3 bases from V and 11 bases from J, the junction contained 12 bases not matched to a gene. The CDR3 covers 16 residues. Germline CDR1 is LGHNA and CDR2 is YSLEER.

The CDR3 nucleotides read TGTGCCACCACTTCCCGACAGCCCCTATCCTCCTACGAGCAGTACTTC. Translation gives CATTSRQPLSSYEQYF. The gene calls are TRBV10-3 and TRBJ2-7, with D possibly being TRBD1 (5 bases). With 10 bases removed from V and 0 bases from J, the gap between germline ends came to 22 bases. This CDR3 contains 16 residues. Germline loops: CDR1 ENHRY, CDR2 SYGVKD.

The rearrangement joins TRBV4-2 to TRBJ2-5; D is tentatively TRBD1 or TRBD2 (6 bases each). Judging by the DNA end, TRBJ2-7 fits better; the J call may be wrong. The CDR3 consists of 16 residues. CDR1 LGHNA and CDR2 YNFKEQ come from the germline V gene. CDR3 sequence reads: CASSQGGGPARYEQYF. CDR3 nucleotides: TGTGCCAGCAGCCAAGGAGGGGGGCCCGCAAGGTACGAGCAGTACTTC.

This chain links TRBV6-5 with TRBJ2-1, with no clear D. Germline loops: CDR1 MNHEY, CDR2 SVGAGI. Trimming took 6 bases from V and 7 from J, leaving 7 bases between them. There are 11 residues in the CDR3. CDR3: CASSLDNEQFF. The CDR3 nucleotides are TGTGCCAGCAGCCTCGATAATGAGCAGTTCTTC.

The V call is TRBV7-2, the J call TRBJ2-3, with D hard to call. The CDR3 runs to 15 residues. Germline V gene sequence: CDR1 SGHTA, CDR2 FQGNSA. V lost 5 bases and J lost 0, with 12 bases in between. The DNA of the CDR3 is TGTGCCAGCAGCCTAAATAACCCTAGCACAGATACGCAGTATTTT. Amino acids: CASSLNNPSTDTQYF.

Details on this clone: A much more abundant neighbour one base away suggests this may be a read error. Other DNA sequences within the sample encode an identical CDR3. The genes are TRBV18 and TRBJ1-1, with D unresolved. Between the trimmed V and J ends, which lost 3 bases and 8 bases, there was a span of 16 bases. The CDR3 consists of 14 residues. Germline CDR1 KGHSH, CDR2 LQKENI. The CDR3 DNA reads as TGTGCCAGCTCACCGTCCGGCAGACCCGTGGAAGCTTTCTTT. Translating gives CASSPSGRPVEAFF. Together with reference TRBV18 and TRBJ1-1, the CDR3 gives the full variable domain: NAGVMQNPRHLVRRRGQEARLRCSPMKGHSHVYWYRQLPEEGLKFMVYLQKENIIDESGMPKERFSAEFPKEGPSILRIQQVVRGDSAAYFCASSPSGRPVEAFFGQGTRLTVV.